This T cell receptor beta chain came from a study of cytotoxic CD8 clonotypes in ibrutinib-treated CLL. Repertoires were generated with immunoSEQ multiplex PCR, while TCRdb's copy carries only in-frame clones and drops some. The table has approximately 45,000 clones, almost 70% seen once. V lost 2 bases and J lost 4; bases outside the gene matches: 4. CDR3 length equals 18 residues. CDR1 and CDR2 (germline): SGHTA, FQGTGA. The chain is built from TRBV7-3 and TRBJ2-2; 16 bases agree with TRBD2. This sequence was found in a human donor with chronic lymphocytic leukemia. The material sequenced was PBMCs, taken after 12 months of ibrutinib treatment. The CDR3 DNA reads TGTGCCAGCAGCTTACAGGGACTAGCGGGAGGGGGCACCGGGGAGCTGTTTTTT. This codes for CASSLQGLAGGGTGELFF.